A selection of T cell receptor beta chains follows, all from one sample in a study of cytomegalovirus exposure and HLA in healthy donors. Sequencing used immunoSEQ multiplex PCR; TCRdb keeps in-frame clones, though not all of them. The sample records 300,000 to 400,000 clones, 80% to 90% being singletons. Sequencing was carried out using PBMCs. These receptors all come from a woman aged 18-29 years in good health and CMV-seronegative. Both conserved end residues are part of each CDR3. The D gene is left open where the match is weak.

CDR3aa,len,j_gene,d_gene,v_gene
CASSPPTGTEAFF,13,TRBJ1-1,-,TRBV18
CASSLLGGTGTQYF,14,TRBJ2-5,TRBD1,TRBV14
CASSPGQFYSGNTIYF,16,TRBJ1-3,TRBD1,TRBV5-1
CSVEDGGGTDTQYF,14,TRBJ2-3,TRBD2,TRBV29-1
CASSLARAGVNTGELFF,17,TRBJ2-2,TRBD2,TRBV7-2
CASREIGAGGGNIQYF,16,TRBJ2-4,TRBD2,TRBV27
CASSPPASRGDTDTQYF,17,TRBJ2-3,TRBD2,TRBV7-8
CASRKRGEQFF,11,TRBJ2-1,TRBD2,TRBV2
CATSSPTGGTEAFF,14,TRBJ1-1,TRBD1,TRBV15
CASNLGQYTEAFF,13,TRBJ1-1,-,TRBV10-2
CASSEHRGRDGYTF,14,TRBJ1-2,TRBD1,TRBV6-1
CASSYQGGVWEKLFF,15,TRBJ1-4,-,TRBV6-5
CASSLGQGGLATNEKLFF,18,TRBJ1-4,TRBD1,TRBV5-4
CAIFQGIINVGNQPQHF,17,TRBJ1-5,-,TRBV10-3
CASSRMGGAKNIQYF,15,TRBJ2-4,TRBD2,TRBV19
CASSLTGTGSEQFF,14,TRBJ2-1,TRBD1,TRBV27
CASSLRQGWAGELFF,15,TRBJ2-2,TRBD1,TRBV18
CATGGNTGELFF,12,TRBJ2-2,TRBD2,TRBV2
CASSFGDTNYGYTF,14,TRBJ1-2,-,TRBV7-8
CASSTGVGGEKLFF,14,TRBJ1-4,-,TRBV5-4
CASSLAYQGVSGNTIYF,17,TRBJ1-3,TRBD1,TRBV7-6
CASSPTTGYNEQFF,14,TRBJ2-1,-,TRBV18
CASSIGAGGQGADTQYF,17,TRBJ2-3,TRBD1,TRBV19
CASREPGQGYQPQHF,15,TRBJ1-5,TRBD1,TRBV6-1
CASSRGSTGELFF,13,TRBJ2-2,-,TRBV10-1
CASSVAGAGSRETQYF,16,TRBJ2-5,-,TRBV9
CASSFEGRLHNEQFF,15,TRBJ2-1,-,TRBV5-1
CASSFKETQYF,11,TRBJ2-5,-,TRBV7-2
CASSVGLGQTYEQYF,15,TRBJ2-7,-,TRBV9
CASSLSRQGDGYTF,14,TRBJ1-2,TRBD1,TRBV27
CASSLNLAGGFGELFF,16,TRBJ2-2,TRBD2,TRBV27
CASSLTGPSKGNTIYF,16,TRBJ1-3,-,TRBV28
CASSTAGTGSYEQYF,15,TRBJ2-7,TRBD1,TRBV5-1
CASSLAGQSSYEQYF,15,TRBJ2-7,TRBD2,TRBV6-5
CASSRQGENSPLHF,14,TRBJ1-6,TRBD1,TRBV6-6
CASSEGTVVEPQHF,14,TRBJ1-5,-,TRBV2